The present T cell receptor beta chain was sequenced within a study of post-analysis software for immune sequencing data. For the study at large: Relapsing-remitting, secondary progressive and progressive-relapsing forms made up the multiple sclerosis disease courses. Overall study results and limits: When patients were compared with controls, 4 or 5 TRBV segments were more frequent, TRBV5-6, TRBV5-1 and TRBV20-1 among them. Significantly lower normalized Chao1 diversity was found in patients with multiple sclerosis relative to controls.

V was clipped by 4 bases and J by 2 bases, with 6 bases between them. The CDR3 length is 12 residues. Germline lookup yields CDR1 SQVTM and CDR2 ANQGSEA. About this clonotype: The antigen remains unidentified.

cDNA libraries for TCR beta contained unique molecular identifiers. TCRdb reprocessed the PCR reads with MiXCR, giving one entry per CDR3 protein. The table includes hundreds of thousands of distinct CDR3 sequences, around 64% detected once. The sequence derives from a girl aged 2-15 years with multiple sclerosis. The chain joins TRBV29-1 to TRBJ2-1, with D possibly matching TRBD1 (5 bases). Sequenced: blood. The CDR3 region is CSVAGPYNEQFF. As DNA, the CDR3 is TGCAGCGTTGCAGGGCCCTACAATGAGCAGTTCTTC.